This T cell receptor beta chain was sequenced during a study of T cell responses to AZD1222 COVID-19 vaccine. For this clone: Its target is unknown.

Per germline, CDR1 SGHRS and CDR2 YFSETQ. The CDR3 extends over 16 amino acids. V was clipped by 3 bases and J by 0 bases; unmatched bases: 6. TCRdb's copy holds only in-frame clones and misses some; the assay was immunoSEQ multiplex PCR. The sample includes tens of thousands of clones, under 95% seen only once; the top ten take less than 5.5%. Study-wide results and limits: Spike regions recognized by vaccine-associated CD4 TCRs spanned the protein, led by 160-218 and 743-854. The study found Spike-specific TCR breadth and depth rose after two AZD1222 doses. White British people made up most donors, females outnumbered males, and clonal diversity was possibly underestimated. The study sampled repertoires only after the peak T cell response.

The chain combines TRBV5-1 with TRBJ2-1; 7 bases align to TRBD1. The material sequenced was peripheral blood, taken on day 0 of MenACWY control vaccination. This clonotype originated in an adult in good health. The CDR3 spells CASSWTGDSSYNEQFF. CDR3 nucleotide sequence: TGCGCCAGCAGCTGGACAGGAGACAGCTCCTACAATGAGCAGTTCTTC. The full variable domain, its missing parts supplied by reference TRBV5-1 and TRBJ2-1, is KAGVTQTPRYLIKTRGQQVTLSCSPISGHRSVSWYQQTPGQGLQFLFEYFSETQRNKGNFPGRFSGRQFSNSRSEMNVSTLELGDSALYLCASSWTGDSSYNEQFFGPGTRLTVL.